A single T cell receptor (beta chain) is shown here with its context. Its specific antigen is unknown. There are no base qualities to consult, and no much larger clone falls within one base. The record originates from a study of memory CD4+ T cells and cytomegalovirus serostatus (dated by TCRdb to about 2019). Turning to the overall study: The cohort comprised around 35 healthy Belgian adults, 9 CMV seropositive and 24 CMV seronegative. CD4+ memory TCRbeta repertoires of a Belgian cohort with known cytomegalovirus serostatus were sequenced in order to replicate a published TCR-based CMV serostatus classifier. Points the paper makes about the study in general: Only CD4+CD45RO+ memory cells were sequenced, in contrast to the original study, in which naive and memory CD4+ and CD8+ populations were covered. The original-framework classifier achieved a median bootstrapped AUC of almost 0.97 with a 95% CI of 0.76-1.00 on the Belgian cohort. CMV serostatus prediction reached a median bootstrapped AUC of about 0.94 with the original framework and just under 0.93 with a US-trained random forest. Among the 150 or so previously reported CMV-associated TCRbeta sequences, 67 showed up in the CD4+ memory repertoires, with each one found in between one and five individuals. The results were interpreted as suggesting that the CMV-associated TCR signature is largely present in the CD4+ memory repertoire.

Single viable CD3+CD4+CD8-CD45RO+ cells were sorted as memory CD4+ T cells on a FACSAria II. CMV serostatus was assessed using a Roche Elecsys assay, by which serum IgG against CMV pp150, pp28, p38 and p52 was detected. Once the samples were thawed, total CD4+ T cells were enriched through positive selection using CD4 magnetic microbeads. The samples came from a different study that was designed specifically to examine the CD4+ T cell memory repertoire. Peripheral blood mononuclear cells were isolated and cryopreserved following standard operating procedures; serum was stored at -80 °C. The staining relied on CD3-PerCP (BW264/56), CD4-APC (RPA-T4), CD45RO-PE (UCHT1) and CD8-Pacific Orange (3B5) antibodies, and Sytox blue was used to exclude non-viable cells. The Quick-DNA Microprep Kit was used to extract genomic DNA from the sorted cells. Amplification of TCRbeta DNA was done with the immunoSEQ hsTCRbeta kit, following the protocol from the manufacturer. TCRbeta libraries were sequenced on an Illumina MiSeq instrument. Regarding the original processing steps: Once out-of-frame sequences had been removed, millions of distinct TCRbeta sequences were left, which works out to an average of roughly 70,000 per individual. Each individual was scored using the number of 170 or so previously reported CMV-associated TCRbeta sequences that the individual carried and the total number of productive distinct TCRbeta sequences. A beta-binomial model was reimplemented in Python, and scikit-learn random forests with default parameters were trained on US cohort data. Classifier performance on the Belgian cohort was summarized as median AUC with percentile confidence intervals calculated over 10,000 bootstrap iterations. As stored in TCRdb, this immuneACCESS dataset retains in-frame rearrangements with V and J assigned. A fraction of the clones does not appear; measured against another copy, unresolved V genes explain less than half of the discrepancy, and the remainder lacks a known reason. That table furnishes V, J and clone size, whereas the DNA furnished D and trimming. The sample table holds over 60,000 clones, of which about 74% were seen once. The ten largest clonotypes hold approximately 0.81% of the sample.

V gives up 2 bases and J gives up 8 bases, and the segment between their germline ends measures 15 bases. From the germline V gene, CDR1 is SGHAT and CDR2 is FQNNGV. Inclusive of the bounding cysteine and phenylalanine, the CDR3 is 15 residues long. Of all the DNA, just the CDR3 is kept, 45 bases in frame from base 1. In this chain, TRBV11-2 is recombined with TRBJ2-2; a tentative D call is TRBD2 (6 bases match). Sequenced input: memory CD4+ T cells from blood. The receptor comes from an adult in good health and CMV-seronegative. Here the CDR3 is given as CASSLTRAGTGELFF. The sequenced DNA: TGTGCCAGCAGCTTAACGCGGGCGGGAACGGGGGAGCTGTTTTTT.